This TCR beta chain is drawn from a study of T cell repertoires in cytomegalovirus infection. About the research overall: The authors relied on CMV epitopes, both recently identified HLA-C-restricted and well-studied HLA-B-restricted. Public TCR beta signatures indicated both CMV infection and matching HLA type. Points from the study as a whole: In two of eight donors, the top clonotype was HLA-C-restricted CMV-specific.

Germline CDR1 and CDR2: MNHEY and SVGEGT. The CDR3 extends over 16 amino acids. V dropped 4 bases and J dropped 7; count of bases not matched to a gene: 12. TCRdb used MiXCR to reprocess the reads, holding one entry per CDR3 protein. The table includes approximately 770,000 distinct CDR3 sequences, under 35% detected once. This clonotype was counted a few times. Its antigen is undetermined. This sample comprised cultured CD8+ T cells from PBMCs, obtained from culture after CMV antigen stimulation. The clonotype originates from a human donor in good health (CMV status not recorded). Some clones in this sample may be carry-over from other donors' samples. V and J are TRBV6-2 or TRBV6-3 and TRBJ2-1; 8 positions match TRBD1. The CDR3 loop reads CASSLVRTGPLNEQFF. The CDR3 nucleotides read TGTGCCAGCAGTTTGGTCCGGACAGGGCCTCTGAATGAGCAGTTCTTC.